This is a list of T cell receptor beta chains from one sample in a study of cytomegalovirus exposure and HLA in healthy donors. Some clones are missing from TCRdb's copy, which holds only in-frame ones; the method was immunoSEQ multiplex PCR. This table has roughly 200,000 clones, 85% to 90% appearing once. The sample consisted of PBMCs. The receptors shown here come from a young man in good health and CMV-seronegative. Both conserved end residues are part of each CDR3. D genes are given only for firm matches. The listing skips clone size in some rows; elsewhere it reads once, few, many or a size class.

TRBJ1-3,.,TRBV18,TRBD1,CASSPSGQGGRNTIYF,TGTGCCAGCTCACCTTCAGGACAGGGTGGCAGAAACACCATATATTTT
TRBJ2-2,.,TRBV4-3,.,CASSQDLRLTNTGELFF,TGCGCCAGCAGCCAAGATTTACGACTTACGAACACCGGGGAGCTGTTTTTT
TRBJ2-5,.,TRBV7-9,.,CSSSLGGQETQYF,TGTTCCAGCAGCTTGGGGGGTCAAGAGACCCAGTACTTC
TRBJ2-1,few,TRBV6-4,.,CASLGGGPNNEQFF,TGTGCCAGCCTAGGGGGGGGCCCGAACAATGAGCAGTTCTTC
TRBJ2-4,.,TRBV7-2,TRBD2,CASSSTSGAKNSQYF,TGTGCCAGCAGTTCGACTAGCGGTGCCAAAAACAGTCAGTACTTC
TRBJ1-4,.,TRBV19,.,CASSTPPGGNEKLFF,TGTGCCAGTAGTACCCCCCCCGGGGGTAATGAAAAACTGTTTTTT
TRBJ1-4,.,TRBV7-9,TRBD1,CASSPGQGEKLFF,TGTGCCAGCAGCCCAGGACAGGGGGAAAAACTGTTTTTT
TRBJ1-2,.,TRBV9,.,CASSVQEGYGYTF,TGTGCCAGCAGCGTACAGGAAGGCTATGGCTACACCTTC
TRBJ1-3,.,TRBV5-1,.,CASSFGLTSSGNTIYF,TGCGCCAGCAGCTTTGGTTTAACCAGCTCTGGAAACACCATATATTTT
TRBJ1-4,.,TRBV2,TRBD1,CASSDFWGQIQSTNEKLFF,TGTGCCAGCAGTGACTTTTGGGGACAGATCCAGTCAACTAATGAAAAACTGTTTTTT
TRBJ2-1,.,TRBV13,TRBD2,CASSLGTSGEYEQFF,TGTGCCAGCAGCTTGGGGACTAGCGGGGAGTATGAGCAGTTCTTC
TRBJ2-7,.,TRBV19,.,CASSISRGYEQYF,TGTGCCAGTAGTATCAGCAGGGGCTACGAGCAGTACTTC
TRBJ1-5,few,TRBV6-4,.,CASSTGENQPQHF,TGTGCCAGCAGTACGGGGGAAAATCAGCCCCAGCATTTT
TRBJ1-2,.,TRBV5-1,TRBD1,CASSLQTGGNGYTF,TGCGCCAGCAGCCTCCAAACAGGGGGCAATGGCTACACCTTC
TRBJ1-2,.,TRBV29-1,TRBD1,CSVTGTAFNYGYTF,TGCAGCGTTACCGGGACAGCCTTTAACTATGGCTACACCTTC
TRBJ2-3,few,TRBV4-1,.,CASSQDIWLAITDTQYF,TGCGCCAGCAGCCAAGATATTTGGCTAGCAATCACAGATACGCAGTATTTT
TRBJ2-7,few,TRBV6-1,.,CASKVGSYEQYF,TGTGCCAGCAAAGTAGGGAGCTACGAGCAGTACTTC
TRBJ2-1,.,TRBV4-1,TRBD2,CASIGLAENEQFF,TGCGCCAGCATCGGACTAGCGGAGAATGAGCAGTTCTTC
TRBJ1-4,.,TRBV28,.,CASGDYNEKLFF,TGTGCCAGCGGGGACTATAATGAAAAACTGTTTTTT
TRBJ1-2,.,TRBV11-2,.,CAIPGTSKASGYTF,TGTGCCATCCCCGGGACATCCAAAGCTAGTGGCTACACCTTC
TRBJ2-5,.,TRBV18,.,CASSPYAAEKETQYF,TGTGCCAGCTCACCATACGCCGCTGAGAAAGAGACCCAGTACTTC
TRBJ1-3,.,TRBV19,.,CASSITPRGSGNTIYF,TGTGCCAGTAGTATAACCCCCCGCGGCTCTGGAAACACCATATATTTT
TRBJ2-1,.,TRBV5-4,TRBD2,CASSDGASGRNEQFF,TGTGCCAGCAGCGATGGGGCTAGCGGGAGGAATGAGCAGTTCTTC
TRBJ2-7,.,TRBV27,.,CASSPGAEQYF,TGTGCCAGCAGCCCTGGGGCCGAGCAGTACTTC
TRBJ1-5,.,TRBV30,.,CAWSGGGGYRGGNQPQHF,TGTGCCTGGAGTGGGGGAGGAGGGTATAGAGGTGGCAATCAGCCCCAGCATTTT
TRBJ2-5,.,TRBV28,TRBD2,CASRDTSGGETQYF,TGTGCCAGCAGAGATACTAGCGGGGGGGAGACCCAGTACTTC
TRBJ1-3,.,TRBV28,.,CASSFDRARGNTIYF,TGTGCCAGCAGTTTCGACAGAGCGAGAGGAAACACCATATATTTT
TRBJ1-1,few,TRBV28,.,CASRGATEAFF,TGTGCCAGCAGGGGGGCAACTGAAGCTTTCTTT